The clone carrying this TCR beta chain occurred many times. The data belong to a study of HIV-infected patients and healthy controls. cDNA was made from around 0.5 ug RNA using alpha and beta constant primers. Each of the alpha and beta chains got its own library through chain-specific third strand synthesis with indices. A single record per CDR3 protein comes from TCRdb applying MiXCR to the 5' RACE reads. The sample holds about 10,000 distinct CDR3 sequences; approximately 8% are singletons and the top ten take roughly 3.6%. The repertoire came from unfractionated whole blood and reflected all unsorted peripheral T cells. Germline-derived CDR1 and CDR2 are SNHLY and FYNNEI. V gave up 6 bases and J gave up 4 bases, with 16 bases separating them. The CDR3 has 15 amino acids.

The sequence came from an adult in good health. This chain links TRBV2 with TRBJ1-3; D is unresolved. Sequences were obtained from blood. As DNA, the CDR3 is TGTGCCAGCAGCTTGAGGGCGGAAACAGGAAACACCATATATTTT. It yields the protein CASSLRAETGNTIYF.